The rows below give T cell receptor beta chains drawn from one sample of a study of control samples from healthy donors and cancer patients. The table came from immunoSEQ multiplex PCR; TCRdb's copy has only in-frame clones and leaves some out. The repertoire holds under 200,000 clones, roughly 88% seen once, with around 5.1% in the top ten. Sequences were obtained from blood. These receptors all come from a woman younger than 45 in good health. CDR3s include the opening cysteine and the closing phenylalanine or tryptophan. The D gene is left open where the match is weak. Not all rows give a size; the values are once, few, many and, for expanded clones, a class.

J gene: TRBJ1-3
clone size: -
D gene: -
V gene: TRBV5-8
CDR3 DNA: TGTGCCAGCAGCGGCGACCTGGGAATCGGAAACACCATATATTTT
CDR3 protein: CASSGDLGIGNTIYF

J gene: TRBJ2-1
clone size: -
D gene: TRBD2
V gene: TRBV6-6
CDR3 DNA: TGTGCCAGCAGCCGAATCGTGACTAGCGGGAGTAACAATGAGCAGTTCTTC
CDR3 protein: CASSRIVTSGSNNEQFF

J gene: TRBJ2-1
clone size: -
D gene: -
V gene: TRBV27
CDR3 DNA: TGTGCCAGCAAAGACTACAATGAGCAGTTCTTC
CDR3 protein: CASKDYNEQFF

J gene: TRBJ2-1
clone size: -
D gene: -
V gene: TRBV6-2/TRBV6-3
CDR3 DNA: TGTGCCAGCAGCCCACCGACGATCAGAGACAATGAGCAGTTCTTC
CDR3 protein: CASSPPTIRDNEQFF

J gene: TRBJ1-1
clone size: -
D gene: -
V gene: TRBV19
CDR3 DNA: TGTGCCAGTAGTGTCAGGGGCCTATACACTGAAGCTTTCTTT
CDR3 protein: CASSVRGLYTEAFF

J gene: TRBJ1-4
clone size: once
D gene: -
V gene: TRBV12-3/TRBV12-4
CDR3 DNA: TGTGCCAGCGGGCAGGTAGGGTCGAAACTGTTTTTT
CDR3 protein: CASGQVGSKLFF

J gene: TRBJ2-5
clone size: -
D gene: -
V gene: TRBV5-1
CDR3 DNA: TGCGCCAGCAGCTTGGCGGGGGCGAGGGGAGAGACCCAGTACTTC
CDR3 protein: CASSLAGARGETQYF

J gene: TRBJ1-3
clone size: few
D gene: -
V gene: TRBV28
CDR3 DNA: TGTGCCAGCAGTTTATGGTCAGGGGCTGGAAACACCATATATTTT
CDR3 protein: CASSLWSGAGNTIYF

J gene: TRBJ2-1
clone size: -
D gene: TRBD1
V gene: TRBV11-1
CDR3 DNA: TGTGCCAGCAGCCCAGGGGGATCAGCAGCGAGTGAGCAGTTCTTC
CDR3 protein: CASSPGGSAASEQFF

J gene: TRBJ1-4
clone size: once
D gene: -
V gene: TRBV7-6
CDR3 DNA: TGTGCCAGCAGCTCGGACACCTATAATGAAAAACTGTTTTTT
CDR3 protein: CASSSDTYNEKLFF

J gene: TRBJ2-3
clone size: -
D gene: -
V gene: TRBV24-1
CDR3 DNA: TGTGCCACCAGTGCTCAGGGGACCACAGATACGCAGTATTTT
CDR3 protein: CATSAQGTTDTQYF

J gene: TRBJ2-2
clone size: -
D gene: -
V gene: TRBV6-5
CDR3 DNA: TGTGCCAGCAGTTACGGGGCAGGGGTGTCCGGGGAGCTGTTTTTT
CDR3 protein: CASSYGAGVSGELFF

J gene: TRBJ2-5
clone size: -
D gene: TRBD1
V gene: TRBV10-3
CDR3 DNA: TGTGCCATCAGTGAGACCGGGGACAGGCTCGACCAAGAGACCCAGTACTTC
CDR3 protein: CAISETGDRLDQETQYF

J gene: TRBJ2-2
clone size: -
D gene: TRBD2
V gene: TRBV2
CDR3 DNA: TGTGCCAGCAGTGAAGTGGGGAGGGCCAATTTCGGGGAGCTGTTTTTT
CDR3 protein: CASSEVGRANFGELFF

J gene: TRBJ2-7
clone size: -
D gene: TRBD2
V gene: TRBV5-3
CDR3 DNA: TGTGCCAGAACCGTTACTAGCGGGCTAATCCACTCCTACGAGCAGTACTTC
CDR3 protein: CARTVTSGLIHSYEQYF

J gene: TRBJ2-3
clone size: -
D gene: -
V gene: TRBV11-2
CDR3 DNA: TGTGCCAGCAGCTTATATGGACCCCAGGGAAATACGCAGTATTTT
CDR3 protein: CASSLYGPQGNTQYF

J gene: TRBJ2-1
clone size: -
D gene: -
V gene: TRBV28
CDR3 DNA: TGTGCCAGCAGGCCTCCGGGGTCCGGGATTTGGAATGAGCAGTTCTTC
CDR3 protein: CASRPPGSGIWNEQFF

J gene: TRBJ2-7
clone size: -
D gene: -
V gene: TRBV6-2/TRBV6-3
CDR3 DNA: TGTGCCAGCAGTCAACCGGTTGGGGGGAGAACCTACGAGCAGTACTTC
CDR3 protein: CASSQPVGGRTYEQYF

J gene: TRBJ2-2
clone size: -
D gene: -
V gene: TRBV5-1
CDR3 DNA: TGCGCCAGCAGCAACCTTGGAGCGGGCGGGGAGCTGTTTTTT
CDR3 protein: CASSNLGAGGELFF

J gene: TRBJ1-2
clone size: -
D gene: -
V gene: TRBV14
CDR3 DNA: TGTGCCAGCAGCCATGTAGCTTATGGCAGGGAACATGGCTACACCTTC
CDR3 protein: CASSHVAYGREHGYTF

J gene: TRBJ2-7
clone size: -
D gene: -
V gene: TRBV18
CDR3 DNA: TGTGCCAGCTCACCTAACAGGGTGCTCGACTGGGAGCAGTACTTC
CDR3 protein: CASSPNRVLDWEQYF

J gene: TRBJ2-2
clone size: -
D gene: TRBD2
V gene: TRBV3-1/TRBV3-2
CDR3 DNA: TGTGCCAGCAGCCAGGGACTACAACGAAAGAACACCGGGGAGCTGTTTTTT
CDR3 protein: CASSQGLQRKNTGELFF